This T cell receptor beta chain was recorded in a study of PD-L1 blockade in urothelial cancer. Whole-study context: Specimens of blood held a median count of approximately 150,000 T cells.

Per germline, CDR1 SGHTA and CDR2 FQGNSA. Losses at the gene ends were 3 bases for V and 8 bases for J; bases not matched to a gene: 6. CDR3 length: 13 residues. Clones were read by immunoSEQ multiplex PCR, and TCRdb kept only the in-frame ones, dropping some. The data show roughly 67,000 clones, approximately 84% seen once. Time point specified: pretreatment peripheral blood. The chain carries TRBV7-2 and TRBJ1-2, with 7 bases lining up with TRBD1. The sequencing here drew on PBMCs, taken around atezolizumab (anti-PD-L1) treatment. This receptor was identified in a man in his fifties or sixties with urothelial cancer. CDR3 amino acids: CASSLGTAIGYTF. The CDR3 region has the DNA TGTGCCAGCAGCTTGGGGACAGCGATAGGCTACACCTTC.